This T cell receptor (beta chain) was sequenced for a study of T cells in Graves' hyperthyroidism and ophthalmopathy. RNA transcripts gave rise to amplified TCR beta CDR3 regions. First-round RT-PCR with HTBI primers amplified the TCR CDR3 region. A single record per CDR3 protein comes from TCRdb applying MiXCR to the multiplex PCR reads. The sample lists hundreds of thousands of distinct CDR3 sequences; approximately 14% were seen once. Approximately 9.3 ml of fresh peripheral blood supplied the PBMCs. The CDR3 spans 16 residues. Per germline, CDR1 MDHEN and CDR2 SYDVKM. V shed 4 bases, J shed 1 base, and the junction held 7 bases outside the gene matches.

The chain recombines TRBV28 with TRBJ2-1; 7 bases align to TRBD1. The specimen was blood. This sequence was found in a woman under 40 with Graves' hyperthyroidism. The CDR3: CASSSIGQASYNEQFF. As DNA, the CDR3 is TGTGCCAGCAGTTCCATTGGACAGGCGTCCTACAATGAGCAGTTCTTC.